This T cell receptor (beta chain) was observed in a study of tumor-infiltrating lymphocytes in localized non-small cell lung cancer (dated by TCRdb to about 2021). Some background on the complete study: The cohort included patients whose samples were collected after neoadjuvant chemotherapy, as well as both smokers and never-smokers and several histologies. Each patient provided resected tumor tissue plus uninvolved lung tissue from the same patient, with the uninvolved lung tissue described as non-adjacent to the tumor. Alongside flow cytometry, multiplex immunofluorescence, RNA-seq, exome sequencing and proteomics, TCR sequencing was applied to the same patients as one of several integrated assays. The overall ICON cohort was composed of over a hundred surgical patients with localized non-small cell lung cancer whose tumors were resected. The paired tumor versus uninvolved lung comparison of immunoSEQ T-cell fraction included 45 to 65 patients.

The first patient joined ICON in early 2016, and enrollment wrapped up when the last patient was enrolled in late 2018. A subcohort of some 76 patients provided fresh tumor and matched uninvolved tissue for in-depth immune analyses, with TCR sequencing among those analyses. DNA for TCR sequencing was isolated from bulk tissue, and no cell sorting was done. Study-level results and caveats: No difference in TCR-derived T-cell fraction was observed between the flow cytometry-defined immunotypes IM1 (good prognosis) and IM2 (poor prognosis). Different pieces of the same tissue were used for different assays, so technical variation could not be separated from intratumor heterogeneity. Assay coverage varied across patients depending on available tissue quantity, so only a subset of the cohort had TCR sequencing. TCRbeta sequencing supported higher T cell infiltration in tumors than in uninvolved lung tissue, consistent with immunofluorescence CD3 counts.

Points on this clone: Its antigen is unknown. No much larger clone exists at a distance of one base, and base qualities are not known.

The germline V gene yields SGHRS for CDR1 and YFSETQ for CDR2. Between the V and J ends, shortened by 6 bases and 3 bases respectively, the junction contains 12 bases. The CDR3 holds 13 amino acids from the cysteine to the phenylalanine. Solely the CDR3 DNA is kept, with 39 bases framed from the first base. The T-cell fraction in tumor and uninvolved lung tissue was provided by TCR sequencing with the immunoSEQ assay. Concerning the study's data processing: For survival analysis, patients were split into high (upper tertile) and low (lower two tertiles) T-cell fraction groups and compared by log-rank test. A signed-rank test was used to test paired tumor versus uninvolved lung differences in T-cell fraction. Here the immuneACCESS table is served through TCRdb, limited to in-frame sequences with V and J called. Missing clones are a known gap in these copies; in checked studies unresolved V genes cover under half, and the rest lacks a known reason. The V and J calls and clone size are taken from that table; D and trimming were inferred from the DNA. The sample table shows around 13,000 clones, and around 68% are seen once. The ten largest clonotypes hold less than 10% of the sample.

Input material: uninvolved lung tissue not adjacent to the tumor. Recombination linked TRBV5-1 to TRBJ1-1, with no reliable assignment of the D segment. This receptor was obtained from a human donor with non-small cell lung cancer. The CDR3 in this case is CASTYRGDTEAFF. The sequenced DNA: TGCGCCAGCACCTATCGCGGGGACACTGAAGCTTTCTTT.